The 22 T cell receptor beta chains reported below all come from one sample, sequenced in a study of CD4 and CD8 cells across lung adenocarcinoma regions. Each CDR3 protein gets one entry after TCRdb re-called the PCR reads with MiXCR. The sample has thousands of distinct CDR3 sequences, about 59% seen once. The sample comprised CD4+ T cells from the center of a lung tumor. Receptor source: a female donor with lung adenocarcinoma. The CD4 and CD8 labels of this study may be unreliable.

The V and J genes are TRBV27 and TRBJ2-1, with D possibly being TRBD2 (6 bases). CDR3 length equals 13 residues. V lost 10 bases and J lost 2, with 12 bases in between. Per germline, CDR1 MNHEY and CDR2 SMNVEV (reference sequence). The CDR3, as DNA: TGTGCCATCTCGCGGGGCGCCTACAATGAGCAGTTCTTC. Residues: CAISRGAYNEQFF.

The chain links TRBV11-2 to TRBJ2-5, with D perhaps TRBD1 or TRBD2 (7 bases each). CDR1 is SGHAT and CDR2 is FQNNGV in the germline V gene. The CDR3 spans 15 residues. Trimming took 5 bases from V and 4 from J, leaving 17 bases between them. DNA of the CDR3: TGTGCCAGCAGCGTCGGGACAGCGGGACGAGAGACCCAGTACTTC. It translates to CASSVGTAGRETQYF. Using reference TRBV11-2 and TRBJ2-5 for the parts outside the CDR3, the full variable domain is EAGVAQSPRYKIIEKRQSVAFWCNPISGHATLYWYQQILGQGPKLLIQFQNNGVVDDSQLPKDRFSAERLKGVDSTLKIQPAKLEDSAVYLCASSVGTAGRETQYFGPGTRLLVL.

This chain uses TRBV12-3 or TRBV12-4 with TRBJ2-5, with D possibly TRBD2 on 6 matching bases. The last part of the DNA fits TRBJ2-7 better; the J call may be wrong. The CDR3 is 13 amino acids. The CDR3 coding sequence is TGTGCCAGCAGCCCGATCGGGAGTCACGAGCAGTACTTC. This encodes CASSPIGSHEQYF.

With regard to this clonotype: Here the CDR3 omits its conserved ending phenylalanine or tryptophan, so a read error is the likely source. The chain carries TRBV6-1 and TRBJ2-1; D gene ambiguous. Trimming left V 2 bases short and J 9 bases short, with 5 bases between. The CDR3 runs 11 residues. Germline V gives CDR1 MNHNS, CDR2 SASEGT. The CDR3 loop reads CASSEWGEQFL. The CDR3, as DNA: TGTGCCAGCAGTGAATGGGGTGAGCAGTTCTTA.

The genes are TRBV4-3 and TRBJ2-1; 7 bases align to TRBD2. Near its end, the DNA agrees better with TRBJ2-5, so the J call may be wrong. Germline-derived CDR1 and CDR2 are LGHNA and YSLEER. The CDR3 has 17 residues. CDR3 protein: CASSLEAASGAGETQYF. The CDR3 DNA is TGCGCCAGCAGCCTCGAGGCGGCTAGCGGAGCCGGCGAGACCCAGTACTTC.

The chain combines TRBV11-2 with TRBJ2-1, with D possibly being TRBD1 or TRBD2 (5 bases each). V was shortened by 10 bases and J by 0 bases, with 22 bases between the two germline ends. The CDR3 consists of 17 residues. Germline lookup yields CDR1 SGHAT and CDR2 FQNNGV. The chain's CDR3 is CATRMGVGGHSYNEQFF. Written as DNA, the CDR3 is TGTGCCACCAGAATGGGGGTAGGCGGCCACTCCTACAATGAGCAGTTCTTC.

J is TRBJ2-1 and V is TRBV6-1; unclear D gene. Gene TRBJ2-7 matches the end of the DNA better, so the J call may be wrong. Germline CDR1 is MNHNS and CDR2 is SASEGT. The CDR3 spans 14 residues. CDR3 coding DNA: TGTGCGGGCAGTGGGCGACGTGAGAGAGAGACGCAGTACTTC. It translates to CAGSGRRERETQYF.

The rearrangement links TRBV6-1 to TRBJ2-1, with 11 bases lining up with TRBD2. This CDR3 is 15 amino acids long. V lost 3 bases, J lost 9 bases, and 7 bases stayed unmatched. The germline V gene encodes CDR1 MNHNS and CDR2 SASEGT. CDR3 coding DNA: TGTGCCAGCAGTGAGACTAGCGGGAAAGTCGTTGAGCAGTTCTTC. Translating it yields CASSETSGKVVEQFF.

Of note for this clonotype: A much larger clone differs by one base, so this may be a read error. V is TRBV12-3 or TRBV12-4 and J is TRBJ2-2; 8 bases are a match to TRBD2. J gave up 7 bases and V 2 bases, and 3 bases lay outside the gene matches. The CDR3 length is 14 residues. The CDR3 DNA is TGTGCCAGCAGTTTAACGGGAGGGATCGGGGAGCTGTTTTTT. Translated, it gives CASSLTGGIGELFF.

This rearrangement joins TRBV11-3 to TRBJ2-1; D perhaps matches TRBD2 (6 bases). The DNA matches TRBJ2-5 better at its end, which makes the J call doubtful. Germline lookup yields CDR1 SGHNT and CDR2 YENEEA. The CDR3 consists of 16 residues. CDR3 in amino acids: CASSHGAPGSGETQYF. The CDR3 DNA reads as TGTGCCAGCAGCCACGGGGCTCCCGGGAGTGGTGAGACCCAGTACTTC.

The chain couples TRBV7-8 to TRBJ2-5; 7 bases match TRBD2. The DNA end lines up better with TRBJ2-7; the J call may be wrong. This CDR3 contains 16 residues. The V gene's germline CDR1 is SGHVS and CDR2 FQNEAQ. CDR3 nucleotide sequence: TGTGCCAGCAGCTCCCCCGGACTAGTTGTAACCTACGAGCAGTACTTC. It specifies CASSSPGLVVTYEQYF.

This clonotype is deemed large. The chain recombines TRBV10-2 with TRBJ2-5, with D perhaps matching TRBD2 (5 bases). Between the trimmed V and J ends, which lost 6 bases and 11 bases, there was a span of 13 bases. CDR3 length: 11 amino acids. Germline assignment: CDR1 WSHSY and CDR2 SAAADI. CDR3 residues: CASRELGEQYF. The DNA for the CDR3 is TGCGCCAGCAGAGAACTAGGAGAGCAGTACTTC.

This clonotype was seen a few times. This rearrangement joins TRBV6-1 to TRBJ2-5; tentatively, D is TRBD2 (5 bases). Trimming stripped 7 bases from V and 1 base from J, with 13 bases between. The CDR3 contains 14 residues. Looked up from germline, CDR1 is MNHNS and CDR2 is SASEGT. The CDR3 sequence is CASKTVTTQETQYF. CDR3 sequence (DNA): TGTGCCAGCAAGACGGTGACTACCCAAGAGACCCAGTACTTC.

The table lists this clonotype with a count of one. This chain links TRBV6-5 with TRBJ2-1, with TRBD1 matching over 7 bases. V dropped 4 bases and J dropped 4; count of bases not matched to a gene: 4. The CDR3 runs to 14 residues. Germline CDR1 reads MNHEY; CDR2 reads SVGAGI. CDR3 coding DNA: TGTGCCAGCAGTTCCCGGGACAGTTACAATGAGCAGTTCTTC. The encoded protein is CASSSRDSYNEQFF.

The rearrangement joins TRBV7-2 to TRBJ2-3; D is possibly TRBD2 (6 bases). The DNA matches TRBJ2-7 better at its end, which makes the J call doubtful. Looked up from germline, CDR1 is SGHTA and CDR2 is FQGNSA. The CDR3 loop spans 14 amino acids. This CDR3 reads CATQRADDQDTQYF. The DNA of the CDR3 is TGTGCGACCCAGCGGGCGGATGACCAAGATACGCAGTACTTC.

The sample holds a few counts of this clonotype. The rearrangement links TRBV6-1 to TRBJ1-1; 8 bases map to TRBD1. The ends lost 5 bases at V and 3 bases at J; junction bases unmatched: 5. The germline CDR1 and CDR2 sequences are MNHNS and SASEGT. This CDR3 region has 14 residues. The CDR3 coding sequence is TGTGCCAGCAGTCAAGACAGGGGCGACACTGAAGCTTTCTTT. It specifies CASSQDRGDTEAFF.

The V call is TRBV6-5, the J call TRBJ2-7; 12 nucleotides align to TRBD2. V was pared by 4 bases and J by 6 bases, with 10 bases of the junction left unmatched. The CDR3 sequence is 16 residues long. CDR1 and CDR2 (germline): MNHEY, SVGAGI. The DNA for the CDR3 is TGTGCCAGCAGTTCTCTAGCGGGAGGGCGGGAAGGCGAGCAGTACTTC. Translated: CASSSLAGGREGEQYF.

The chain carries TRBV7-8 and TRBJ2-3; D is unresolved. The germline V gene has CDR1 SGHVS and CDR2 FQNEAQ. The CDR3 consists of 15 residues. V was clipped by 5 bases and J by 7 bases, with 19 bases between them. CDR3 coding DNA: TGTGCCAGCAGCGAAACGTCGGGTTCGCTGAATACGCAGTATTTT. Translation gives CASSETSGSLNTQYF.

The DNA for the CDR3 is TGCGCCAGCAGCCATCACAGGGGGGATAGTGGCTACACCTTC. Residues: CASSHHRGDSGYTF. The V gene is TRBV4-1, the J gene TRBJ1-2; TRBD1 matches 8 bases. With 3 bases clipped from V and 7 bases from J, the junction kept 7 bases outside the gene matches. CDR3 length: 14 amino acids. Germline V gene lookup returns CDR1 MGHRA and CDR2 YSYEKL.

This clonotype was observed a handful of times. In nucleotides, the CDR3 is TGCGCCAGCAGCCTCCGGGACACCCGATTCAGCTCCTATAATTCACCCCTCCACTTT. Translating gives CASSLRDTRFSSYNSPLHF. The chain carries TRBV4-1 and TRBJ1-6, with a tentative D call TRBD1 (6 bases). The length of the CDR3 is 19 residues. Germline lookup yields CDR1 MGHRA and CDR2 YSYEKL. Trimming left V 4 bases short and J 0 bases short, with 19 bases between.

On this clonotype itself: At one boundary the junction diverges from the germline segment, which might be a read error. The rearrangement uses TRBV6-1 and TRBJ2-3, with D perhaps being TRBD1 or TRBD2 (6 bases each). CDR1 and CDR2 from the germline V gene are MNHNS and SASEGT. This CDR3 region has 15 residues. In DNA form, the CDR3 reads TGTGCCAGGGGGATGGAGGGGGGCGGCACAGAGACGCAGTACTTT. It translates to CARGMEGGGTETQYF.

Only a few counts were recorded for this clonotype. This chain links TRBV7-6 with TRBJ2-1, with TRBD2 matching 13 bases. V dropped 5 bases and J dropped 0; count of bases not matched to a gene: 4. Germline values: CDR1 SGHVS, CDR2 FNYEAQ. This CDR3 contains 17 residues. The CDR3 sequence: CASSTGLAGRSYNEQFF. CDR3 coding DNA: TGTGCCAGCAGCACGGGACTAGCGGGACGCTCCTACAATGAGCAGTTCTTC. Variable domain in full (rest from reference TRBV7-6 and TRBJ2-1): GAGVSQSPRYKVTKRGQDVALRCDPISGHVSLYWYRQALGQGPEFLTYFNYEAQQDKSGLPNDRFSAERPEGSISTLTIQRTEQRDSAMYRCASSTGLAGRSYNEQFFGPGTRLTVL.